The sequence of this T cell receptor beta chain was determined in a study of T cells in Graves' hyperthyroidism and ophthalmopathy. The TCR beta CDR3 regions underwent amplification using RNA transcripts as the source. The HTBI set primed first-round TCR CDR3 RT-PCR. Each CDR3 protein is one row after TCRdb ran MiXCR on the multiplex PCR reads. The profile covers around 620,000 distinct CDR3 sequences, with approximately 15% appearing a single time and approximately 6.4% taken by the ten largest. This clonotype was found a few times. The sequenced sample consisted of blood. The clonotype was recovered from a woman younger than 30 with Graves' ophthalmopathy.

In DNA form, the CDR3 reads TGCGCCAGCAGTCCCGGGACAGGCGACAATCAGCCCCAGCATTTT. Translating gives CASSPGTGDNQPQHF. This sequence joins TRBV4-3 and TRBJ1-5; 8 bases map to TRBD1. V lost 6 bases and J lost 3; bases outside the gene matches: 7. Germline-derived CDR1 and CDR2 are LGHNA and YSLEER. This CDR3 comprises 15 residues.